These 12 T cell receptor beta chains share one sample of origin, sequenced in a study of cytomegalovirus exposure and HLA in healthy donors (dated by TCRdb to about 2017). To prepare the library, the immunoSEQ multiplex PCR assay was applied. TCRdb re-hosts the immuneACCESS table, in-frame sequences only. Its copies lack some clones; in the studies checked, an unresolved V gene accounts for under half of them, and the cause for the rest is not known. This sample is represented by tens of thousands of clones; approximately 94% of them were singletons. The ten largest make up approximately 3.8% of the sample. The sample consisted of PBMCs. Receptor source: a woman aged 25 to 39 in good health and CMV-seronegative.

J is TRBJ1-3 and V is TRBV2; D possibly corresponds to TRBD1 (6 bases). CDR3 size: 14 residues. V lost 11 bases to trimming and J lost 2 bases, with 16 bases between them. Germline CDR1 reads SNHLY; CDR2 reads FYNNEI. CDR3 in amino acids: CAGRGSGAGNTIYF. CDR3 nucleotides: TGTGCCGGGAGGGGCTCAGGGGCTGGAAACACCATATATTTT.

The gene calls are TRBV30 and TRBJ2-5; 8 bases are shared with TRBD1. CDR1 and CDR2 from the germline V gene are GTSNPN and SVGIG (reference sequence). CDR3 length equals 12 residues. V lost 2 bases, J lost 5 bases, and 1 base stayed unmatched. CDR3 amino acids: CAWSPGGETQYF. Written as DNA, the CDR3 is TGTGCCTGGAGTCCAGGGGGCGAGACCCAGTACTTC. The full variable domain, with the rest looked up from reference TRBV30 and TRBJ2-5, is SQTIHQWPATLVQPVGSPLSLECTVEGTSNPNLYWYRQAAGRGLQLLFYSVGIGQISSEVPQNLSASRPQDRQFILSSKKLLLSDSGFYLCAWSPGGETQYFGPGTRLLVL.

The V and J genes are TRBV5-4 and TRBJ2-5; 9 bases are a match to TRBD2. The CDR3 has 16 amino acids. Germline loops: CDR1 SGHNT, CDR2 YYREEE (reference sequence). Germline trimming cut 1 base from V and 1 base from J; bases unmatched to any gene: 5. CDR3 protein: CASSLQAGGTQETQYF. CDR3 DNA sequence: TGTGCCAGCAGCTTGCAAGCGGGGGGAACCCAAGAGACCCAGTACTTC.

The chain carries TRBV19 and TRBJ1-1; TRBD1 matches 8 bases. The CDR3 spans 15 residues. V gave up 9 bases and J gave up 5 bases; unmatched junction bases: 14. In germline, CDR1 is LNHDA, CDR2 SQIVND (reference sequence). The CDR3 nucleotides are TGTGCCAGCTCAGGACAGGGAGTGGTTGGGACTGAAGCTTTCTTT. Its protein is CASSGQGVVGTEAFF.

The gene calls are TRBV11-3 and TRBJ1-1; no definite D call. V was cut by 3 bases and J by 5 bases, with 10 bases left in between. Germline CDR1 reads SGHNT; CDR2 reads YENEEA. This CDR3 has 13 amino acids. The CDR3 coding sequence is TGTGCCAGCAGCTTGATGAGGTCTACTGAAGCTTTCTTT. Amino acid sequence: CASSLMRSTEAFF.

This rearrangement joins TRBV7-8 to TRBJ2-5, with TRBD2 as a possible D gene (6 bases). Germline loops: CDR1 SGHVS, CDR2 FQNEAQ. V was shortened by 5 bases and J by 1 base, with 11 bases between the two germline ends. The CDR3 contains 14 residues. CDR3 nucleotide sequence: TGTGCCAGCAGCCCGGGGACTCTCCAAGAGACCCAGTACTTC. Its translation is CASSPGTLQETQYF.

The rearrangement uses TRBV2 and TRBJ2-3, with TRBD2 matching over 11 bases. From germline, CDR1 is SNHLY and CDR2 FYNNEI. V was pared by 4 bases and J by 3 bases, with 0 bases of the junction left unmatched. The CDR3 is made up of 14 amino acids. Written as DNA, the CDR3 is TGTGCCAGCAGTGGACTAGCGGGGACAGATACGCAGTATTTT. Its translation: CASSGLAGTDTQYF.

Only one count was recorded for this clone. The rearrangement joins TRBV7-2 to TRBJ1-4, with D perhaps matching TRBD1 (5 bases). CDR3 length: 14 amino acids. In germline, CDR1 is SGHTA, CDR2 FQGNSA. Trimming shortened V by 3 bases and J by 5 bases, and 10 bases separated the two germline ends. The CDR3 sequence: CASSFRAGNEKLFF. Here the CDR3 DNA reads TGTGCCAGCAGCTTTAGGGCAGGGAATGAAAAACTGTTTTTT.

The chain combines TRBV12-5 with TRBJ1-2, with a weak D call TRBD1 (6 bases). This CDR3 has 15 residues. V was trimmed by 0 bases and J by 5 bases, leaving 13 bases between them. CDR1 and CDR2 (germline): LGHNT, FRNRAP. The CDR3 DNA reads as TGTGCTAGTGGTTTGGTAACTCCACAGGGTTATGGCTACACCTTC. This gives the protein CASGLVTPQGYGYTF.

The CDR3 DNA reads TGCGCCAGCAGCTTGGACGGGACTGGAATCACAGATACGCAGTATTTT. This translates into CASSLDGTGITDTQYF. The rearrangement uses TRBV5-1 and TRBJ2-3, with D possibly TRBD2 on 6 matching bases. The CDR3 runs 16 residues. The ends were cut back, 0 bases at V and 2 bases at J, with 13 bases in the middle. The V gene's germline CDR1 is SGHRS and CDR2 YFSETQ.

The V call is TRBV5-1, the J call TRBJ2-5, with a possible D match to TRBD2 (5 bases). The CDR3 consists of 15 residues. Germline values: CDR1 SGHRS, CDR2 YFSETQ. The V end was cut by 3 bases, the J end by 1 base, with 13 bases between. CDR3 coding DNA: TGCGCCAGCAGCTCGGCCGGGATGCCCCAAGAGACCCAGTACTTC. Translated: CASSSAGMPQETQYF.

This clone occurred a few times. The chain combines TRBV2 with TRBJ2-5; D gene uncertain. Germline lookup yields CDR1 SNHLY and CDR2 FYNNEI. V lost 4 bases to trimming and J lost 4 bases, with 4 bases between them. There are 11 residues in the CDR3. This CDR3 reads CASSARETQYF. The CDR3 DNA is TGTGCCAGCAGTGCTCGAGAGACCCAGTACTTC. Looking up the rest from reference TRBV2 and TRBJ2-5 gives the full variable domain: EPEVTQTPSHQVTQMGQEVILRCVPISNHLYFYWYRQILGQKVEFLVSFYNNEISEKSEIFDDQFSVERPDGSNFTLKIRSTKLEDSAMYFCASSARETQYFGPGTRLLVL.